A single sample is the source of the 7 T cell receptor beta chains below, sequenced in a study of technical replicates of blood from several donors. The table came from immunoSEQ multiplex PCR; TCRdb's copy has only in-frame clones and leaves some out. The sample lists about 87,000 clones, around 93% seen once, with 0.34% in the top ten. The sequenced material came from T cells isolated from PBMCs. These receptors were taken from a human donor in good health.

The chain is built from TRBV27 and TRBJ2-1; possibly TRBD2 for D (6 bases). Germline V gene sequence: CDR1 MNHEY, CDR2 SMNVEV (reference sequence). Between the trimmed V and J ends, which lost 8 bases and 10 bases, there was a span of 15 bases. This CDR3 comprises 12 residues. The CDR3 nucleotides are TGTGCCAGCGGTACTAGCCCAGGGGAGCAGTTCTTC. Amino acids: CASGTSPGEQFF.

CDR3 DNA: TGTGCCACCAGCAGGGGAGGCGCGAACACCGGGGAGCTGTTTTTT. As protein: CATSRGGANTGELFF. V usage is TRBV15 and J usage is TRBJ2-2, with a tentative D call TRBD2 (6 bases). The CDR3 extends over 15 amino acids. The V and J ends lost 3 bases and 0 bases respectively, with 8 bases between them. Germline-derived CDR1 and CDR2 are LNHNV and YYDKDF (reference sequence). The variable domain in full, completed from reference TRBV15 and TRBJ2-2, reads DAMVIQNPRYQVTQFGKPVTLSCSQTLNHNVMYWYQQKSSQAPKLLFHYYDKDFNNEADTPDNFQSRRPNTSFCFLDIRSPGLGDTAMYLCATSRGGANTGELFFGEGSRLTVL.

The DNA of the CDR3 is TGTGCCAGCAGTTACACTATGACGCATGAGCAGTTCTTC. Its protein product is CASSYTMTHEQFF. The chain combines TRBV6-5 with TRBJ2-1; D is unresolved. The CDR3 has 13 amino acids. Trimming shortened V by 2 bases and J by 8 bases, and 10 bases separated the two germline ends. Germline CDR1 and CDR2: MNHEY and SVGAGI.

Concerning this clone: Other DNA sequences in the same sample also yield this CDR3. The J gene is TRBJ2-7, the V gene TRBV19; the D gene is possibly TRBD1 (6 bases). The CDR3 loop spans 13 amino acids. V was cut by 2 bases and J by 2 bases, with 7 bases left in between. Germline CDR1 LNHDA, CDR2 SQIVND (reference sequence). The CDR3 region has the DNA TGTGCCAGTAGTATACAGGGGACCTACGAGCAGTACTTC. Translating gives CASSIQGTYEQYF.

The J gene is TRBJ2-3, the V gene TRBV19; TRBD2 agrees at 10 bases. The junction had 9 bases not matched to a gene; V was cut back by 10 bases and J by 2 bases. This CDR3 spans 15 amino acids. Per germline, CDR1 LNHDA and CDR2 SQIVND (reference sequence). The CDR3 loop is CATSSGSWYTDTQYF. CDR3 nucleotide sequence: TGTGCCACATCTAGCGGGAGTTGGTACACAGATACGCAGTATTTT.

This rearrangement joins TRBV14 to TRBJ2-5; a possible D gene is TRBD1 (5 bases). V dropped 5 bases and J dropped 1 base, with 11 bases sitting between them. Germline V gene sequence: CDR1 SGHDN, CDR2 FVKESK. This CDR3 contains 14 residues. The CDR3 is CASSAWGSQETQYF. DNA of the CDR3: TGTGCCAGCAGCGCCTGGGGCAGCCAAGAGACCCAGTACTTC.

The rearrangement joins TRBV27 to TRBJ1-5, with D possibly matching TRBD1 (5 bases). Trimming shortened V by 2 bases and J by 4 bases, and 9 bases separated the two germline ends. Looked up from germline, CDR1 is MNHEY and CDR2 is SMNVEV (reference sequence). The CDR3 covers 14 residues. The CDR3 sequence: CASSLRGPNQPQHF. CDR3 in DNA: TGTGCCAGCAGTTTAAGGGGTCCTAATCAGCCCCAGCATTTT.